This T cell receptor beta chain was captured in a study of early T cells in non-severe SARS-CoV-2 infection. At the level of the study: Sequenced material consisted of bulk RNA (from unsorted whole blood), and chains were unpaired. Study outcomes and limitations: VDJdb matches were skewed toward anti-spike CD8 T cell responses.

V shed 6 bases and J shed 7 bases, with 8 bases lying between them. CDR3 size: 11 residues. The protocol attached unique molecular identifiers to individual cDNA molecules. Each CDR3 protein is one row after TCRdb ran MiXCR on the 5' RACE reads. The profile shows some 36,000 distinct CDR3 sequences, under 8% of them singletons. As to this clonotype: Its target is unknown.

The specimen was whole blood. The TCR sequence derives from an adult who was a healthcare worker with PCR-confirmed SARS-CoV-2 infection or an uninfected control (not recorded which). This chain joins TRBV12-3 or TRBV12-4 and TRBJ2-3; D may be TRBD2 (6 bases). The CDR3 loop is CASRAGNTQYF. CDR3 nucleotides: TGTGCCAGCAGGGCGGGGAATACGCAGTATTTT.